This T cell receptor beta chain was recorded in a study of OX40 agonist ivuxolimab in advanced cancers. The germline gives CDR1 MNHNY, CDR2 SVGAGI (reference sequence). Losses at the gene ends were 2 bases for V and 4 bases for J; bases not matched to a gene: 1. The CDR3 totals 13 residues. The table came from immunoSEQ multiplex PCR; TCRdb's copy has only in-frame clones and leaves some out. The data contain about 54,000 clones, 90% to 95% of them singletons. The source was CD4+ or CD8+ T cells sorted from blood, collected in a trial of the OX40 agonist ivuxolimab. This rearrangement joins TRBV6-6 to TRBJ1-1; 7 positions agree with TRBD1. This TCR came from an adult with an advanced solid tumor such as melanoma, head and neck, liver or kidney cancer. The CDR3 DNA reads TGTGCCAGCAGTTACCGGACAGGCACTGAAGCTTTCTTT. Encoded protein: CASSYRTGTEAFF.